The rows below give T cell receptor beta chains drawn from one sample of a study of early T cells in non-severe SARS-CoV-2 infection. TCRdb independently ran MiXCR on the 5' RACE reads; one entry per CDR3 protein. The sample lists fewer than 50,000 distinct CDR3 sequences, roughly 6.2% occurring once. Sequenced: whole blood. The receptors were gathered from an adult who was a healthcare worker with PCR-confirmed SARS-CoV-2 infection or an uninfected control (not recorded which). Each CDR3 is given with its conserved first and last residue. A D gene is named only where the DNA matches it firmly. For some rows the clone size is stated as once, few or many, or as a class when expanded; others skip it.

j_call clone_size d_call v_call cdr3_aa cdr3_nt
TRBJ2-7 . . TRBV27 CASSLADSYEQYF TGTGCCAGCAGTTTAGCTGATTCCTACGAGCAGTACTTC
TRBJ2-5 many . TRBV7-2 CASSLSQPYQETQYF TGTGCCAGCAGCTTATCACAGCCGTACCAAGAGACCCAGTACTTC
TRBJ1-1 few TRBD1 TRBV7-8 CASSEGRWQGAGGTEAFF TGTGCCAGCAGCGAAGGACGCTGGCAGGGGGCGGGTGGCACTGAAGCTTTCTTT
TRBJ1-4 few . TRBV11-2 CASSLDRIEKLFF TGTGCCAGCAGCTTAGATCGAATTGAAAAACTGTTTTTT
TRBJ2-7 many TRBD1 TRBV25-1 CASRLGGHEQYF TGTGCCAGCAGGCTAGGGGGCCACGAGCAGTACTTC
TRBJ1-2 few TRBD1 TRBV30 CACTTGATYYGYTF TGTGCCTGCACGACAGGGGCGACCTATTATGGCTACACCTTC
TRBJ1-1 few TRBD1 TRBV6-2/TRBV6-3 CASSTTGSNTEAFF TGTGCCAGCAGCACGACAGGGTCGAACACTGAAGCTTTCTTT
TRBJ2-4 many TRBD2 TRBV6-6 CASSTITTGGSKNIQYF TGTGCCAGCAGTACGATAACCACGGGGGGGTCCAAAAACATTCAGTACTTC
TRBJ1-1 few . TRBV2 CASKDSAEAFF TGTGCCAGCAAAGACAGTGCTGAAGCTTTCTTT
TRBJ2-3 many . TRBV7-2 CASSPGQATDTQYF TGTGCCAGCAGCCCCGGACAAGCCACAGATACGCAGTATTTT
TRBJ2-5 many TRBD1 TRBV7-2 CASSLAARGRETQYF TGTGCCAGCAGCTTAGCGGCCAGGGGGAGAGAGACCCAGTACTTC
TRBJ1-5 many . TRBV20-1 CSAVASGYNQPQHF TGCAGTGCTGTCGCGTCAGGGTACAATCAGCCCCAGCATTTT
TRBJ2-7 . . TRBV6-5 CASSYSSSYEQYF TGTGCCAGCAGTTACTCCAGCTCCTACGAGCAGTACTTC
TRBJ1-1 many . TRBV29-1 CSVTTPPRENTEAFF TGCAGCGTCACAACCCCTCCTAGGGAGAACACTGAAGCTTTCTTT
TRBJ1-5 many . TRBV7-2 CASSWRTQPQHF TGTGCCAGCAGCTGGAGGACCCAGCCCCAGCATTTT
TRBJ2-7 many TRBD2 TRBV9 CASSVTPETSVHEQYF TGTGCCAGCAGCGTGACCCCGGAGACTAGCGTCCACGAGCAGTACTTC
TRBJ2-7 many . TRBV7-6 CASSLDSSSHYEQYF TGTGCCAGCAGCTTAGATTCTTCCAGTCATTACGAGCAGTACTTC
TRBJ2-5 many . TRBV3-1 CASSQRAGAGETQYF TGTGCCAGCAGCCAACGAGCGGGTGCCGGGGAGACCCAGTACTTC
TRBJ1-6 many . TRBV6-4 CASSDGDTHSPLHF TGTGCCAGCAGTGATGGAGACACCCATTCACCCCTCCACTTT
TRBJ2-1 many TRBD2 TRBV5-5 CASSPRPGGAYNEQFF TGTGCCAGCAGCCCCCGACCGGGGGGGGCTTACAATGAGCAGTTCTTC
TRBJ1-5 many TRBD1 TRBV2 CASRLAGGGNQPQHF TGTGCCAGCAGGTTGGCAGGGGGCGGCAATCAGCCCCAGCATTTT
TRBJ2-3 few TRBD1 TRBV13 CASSSIDRAGTQYF TGTGCCAGCAGCTCCATCGACAGGGCTGGTACGCAGTATTTT
TRBJ2-1 many . TRBV20-1 CSGSIADEQFF TGCAGTGGTTCCATAGCAGATGAGCAGTTCTTC
TRBJ1-5 many . TRBV4-3 CASSQDWGGTNQPQHF TGCGCCAGCAGCCAAGATTGGGGAGGGACCAATCAGCCCCAGCATTTT
TRBJ2-5 many TRBD1 TRBV6-1 CASSEAHDRGKTQYF TGTGCCAGCAGTGAAGCGCACGACAGGGGAAAGACCCAGTACTTC
TRBJ1-6 many . TRBV4-3 CASSLGTKGSPLHF TGCGCCAGCAGCCTGGGAACCAAGGGTTCACCCCTCCACTTT
TRBJ2-3 few TRBD2 TRBV3-1 CASSHLPPGTSGGADTQYF TGTGCCAGCAGCCACCTCCCCCCCGGGACTAGCGGGGGAGCAGATACGCAGTATTTT
TRBJ2-7 many TRBD1 TRBV5-1 CASSGGQGAYEQYF TGCGCCAGCAGCGGCGGACAGGGGGCCTACGAGCAGTACTTC
TRBJ1-3 . . TRBV15 CATSEGRVSGNTIYF TGTGCCACCTCCGAAGGGAGGGTCTCTGGAAACACCATATATTTT
TRBJ2-4 . TRBD2 TRBV6-5 CASSTRSLAGGLGAKNIQYF TGTGCCAGCAGTACCCGTTCACTAGCGGGGGGGCTTGGAGCCAAAAACATTCAGTACTTC
TRBJ1-6 many . TRBV7-9 CASSLEAGNSPLHF TGTGCCAGCAGCTTAGAGGCAGGCAATTCACCCCTCCACTTT
TRBJ1-5 few TRBD1 TRBV20-1 CSAGRTGAQPQHF TGCAGTGCTGGGAGGACAGGGGCACAGCCCCAGCATTTT
TRBJ1-5 many . TRBV12-3/TRBV12-4 CASSSRDFNQPQHF TGTGCCAGCAGCTCCCGGGACTTCAATCAGCCCCAGCATTTT
TRBJ2-7 many TRBD1 TRBV5-1 CASSAGQGIYEQYF TGCGCCAGCAGCGCAGGACAGGGGATCTACGAGCAGTACTTC
TRBJ2-1 . TRBD2 TRBV20-1 CSARRRGSSYNEQFF TGCAGTGCTAGGAGGCGCGGGAGCTCCTACAATGAGCAGTTCTTC
TRBJ2-3 few . TRBV15 CATSRGATQYF TGTGCCACCAGCAGAGGGGCTACGCAGTATTTT
TRBJ2-7 many . TRBV6-1 CASSEEREYF TGTGCCAGCAGTGAAGAGCGGGAGTACTTC
TRBJ1-1 . . TRBV12-3/TRBV12-4 CASSPKTGGRTEAFF TGTGCCAGCAGTCCGAAGACGGGGGGCCGGACTGAAGCTTTCTTT
TRBJ2-6 . . TRBV4-3 CASSQDVGSGANVLTF TGCGCCAGCAGCCAAGATGTGGGGTCTGGGGCCAACGTCCTGACTTTC
TRBJ2-1 many TRBD2 TRBV5-6 CASSRTSRDQFF TGTGCCAGCAGCCGGACTAGTCGGGACCAGTTCTTC